This T cell receptor (beta chain) was observed in a study of shared clonotypes between healthy human individuals. Repertoires were generated with immunoSEQ multiplex PCR, while TCRdb's copy carries only in-frame clones and drops some. The repertoire holds a few hundred thousand clones, with around 77% as singletons. The CDR3 length is 13 residues. CDR1 is MNHEY and CDR2 is SMNVEV in the germline V gene (reference sequence). V trimming: 6 bases; J trimming: 2 bases; junction bases outside the gene matches: 0. Sample: PBMCs. The genes are TRBV27 and TRBJ2-5; 10 bases are a match to TRBD2. The source of this sequence is a woman aged 40 to 50 in good health. Some clones in this sample may be carry-over from other donors' samples. The DNA of the CDR3 is TGTGCCAGCAGACTAGCGGGACAAGAGACCCAGTACTTC. Its protein product is CASRLAGQETQYF.